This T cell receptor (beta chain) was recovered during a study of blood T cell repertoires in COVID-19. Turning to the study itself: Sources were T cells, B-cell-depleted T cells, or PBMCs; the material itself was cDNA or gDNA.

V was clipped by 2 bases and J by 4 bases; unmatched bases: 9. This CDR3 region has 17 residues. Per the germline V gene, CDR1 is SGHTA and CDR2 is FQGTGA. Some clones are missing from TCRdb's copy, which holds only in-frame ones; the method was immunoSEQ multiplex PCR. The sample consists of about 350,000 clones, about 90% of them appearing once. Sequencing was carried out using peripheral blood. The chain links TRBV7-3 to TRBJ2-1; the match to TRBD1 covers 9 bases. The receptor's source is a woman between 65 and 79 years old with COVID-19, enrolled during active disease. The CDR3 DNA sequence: TGTGCCAGCAGCTTAGGGGCCGGGACAGGGAAATACAATGAGCAGTTCTTC. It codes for CASSLGAGTGKYNEQFF. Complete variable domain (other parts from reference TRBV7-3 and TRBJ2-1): GAGVSQTPSNKVTEKGKYVELRCDPISGHTALYWYRQSLGQGPEFLIYFQGTGAADDSGLPNDRFFAVRPEGSVSTLKIQRTERGDSAVYLCASSLGAGTGKYNEQFFGPGTRLTVL.